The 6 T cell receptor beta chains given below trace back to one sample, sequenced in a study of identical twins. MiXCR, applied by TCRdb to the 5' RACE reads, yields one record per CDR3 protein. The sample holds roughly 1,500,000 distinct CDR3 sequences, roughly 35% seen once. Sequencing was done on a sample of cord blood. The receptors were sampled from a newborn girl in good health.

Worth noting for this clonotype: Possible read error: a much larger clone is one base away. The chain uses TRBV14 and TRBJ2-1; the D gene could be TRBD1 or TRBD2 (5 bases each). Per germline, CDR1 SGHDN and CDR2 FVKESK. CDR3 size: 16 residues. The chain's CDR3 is CACSQGHGTAYNEQFF. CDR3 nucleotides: TGTGCCTGCAGCCAAGGACACGGGACCGCCTACAATGAGCAGTTCTTC.

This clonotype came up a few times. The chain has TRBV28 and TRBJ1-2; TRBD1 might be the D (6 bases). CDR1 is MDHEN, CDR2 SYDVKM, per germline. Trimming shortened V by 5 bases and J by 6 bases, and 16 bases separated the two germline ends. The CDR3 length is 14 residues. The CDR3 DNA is TGTGCCAGCAGTACTGCCGAGGGGGGAGATGGCTACACCTTC. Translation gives CASSTAEGGDGYTF.

This CDR3 is CATSDPGLAGDTGELFF. CDR3 bases: TGTGCCACCAGTGATCCCGGACTAGCGGGAGATACCGGGGAGCTGTTTTTT. The chain joins TRBV24-1 to TRBJ2-2, with TRBD2 matching over 13 bases. Germline V gene lookup returns CDR1 KGHDR and CDR2 SFDVKD. The junction had 5 bases not matched to a gene; V was cut back by 3 bases and J by 5 bases. The CDR3 spans 17 residues.

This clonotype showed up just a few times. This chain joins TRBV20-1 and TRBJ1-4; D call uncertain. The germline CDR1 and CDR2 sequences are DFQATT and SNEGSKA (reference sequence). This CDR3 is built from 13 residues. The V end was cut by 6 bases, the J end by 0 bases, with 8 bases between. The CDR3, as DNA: TGCAGTGCCCGAGAAGCAACTAATGAAAAACTGTTTTTT. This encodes CSAREATNEKLFF.

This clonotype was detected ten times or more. DNA for the CDR3: TGTGCCAGCAGTTTCCAGGGTGGGGCCAACGTCCTGACTTTC. Translating gives CASSFQGGANVLTF. The chain has TRBV28 and TRBJ2-6; perhaps TRBD1 as D (5 bases). Germline V CDR1 and CDR2: MDHEN, SYDVKM. The CDR3 has 14 amino acids. V was trimmed by 3 bases and J by 3 bases, leaving 6 bases between them.

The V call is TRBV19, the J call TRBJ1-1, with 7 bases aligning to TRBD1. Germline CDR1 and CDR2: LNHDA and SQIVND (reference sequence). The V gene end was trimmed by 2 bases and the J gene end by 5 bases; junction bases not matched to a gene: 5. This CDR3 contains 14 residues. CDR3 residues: CASSIRQGKTEAFF. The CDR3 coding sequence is TGTGCCAGTAGTATAAGACAGGGTAAAACTGAAGCTTTCTTT.